This TCR beta chain appears in the sequencing data of a study of T cell responses to AZD1222 COVID-19 vaccine. The CDR3 has 13 residues. Germline CDR1 reads MNHEY; CDR2 reads SVGAGI. V was shortened by 6 bases and J by 1 base, with 9 bases between the two germline ends. Findings and caveats of the study: Most donors were white British and more were female, and clonal diversity was possibly underestimated.

Profiled with immunoSEQ multiplex PCR; TCRdb holds only in-frame clones, not every one. The sample includes approximately 100,000 clones, around 90% seen only once; the top ten take roughly 13%. To note about this clone: What it recognizes is unknown.

This chain joins TRBV6-5 and TRBJ1-1; D is undetermined. Sequences were derived from peripheral blood, sampled on day 0 of MenACWY control vaccination. The TCR originated in an adult in good health. CDR3 sequence reads: CASSRTANTEAFF. DNA for the CDR3: TGTGCCAGCAGCCGGACGGCGAACACTGAAGCTTTCTTT.